The 32 T cell receptor beta chains given below trace back to one sample, sequenced in a study of shared clonotypes between healthy human individuals. Clones were sequenced by immunoSEQ multiplex PCR, and TCRdb holds only the in-frame ones, with some missing. The sample holds 740,000 or so clones, 73% seen once. The sample comprised memory CD4+ T cells sorted from blood. Noted subset: CD45RA-negative fraction. These receptors were obtained from a woman aged 25 to 45 in good health.

V usage is TRBV25-1 and J usage is TRBJ2-6, with unresolved D. Germline CDR1 and CDR2: MGHDK and SYGVNS. The CDR3 is 13 residues long. Trimming pared 7 bases from V and 0 bases from J, leaving 4 bases between. The CDR3 is CASTLSGANVLTF. CDR3 bases: TGTGCCAGCACCCTCTCTGGGGCCAACGTCCTGACTTTC.

The V call is TRBV30, the J call TRBJ2-3, with D unclear. The V and J ends lost 3 bases and 0 bases respectively, with 13 bases between them. Germline V gene lookup returns CDR1 GTSNPN and CDR2 SVGIG (reference sequence). This CDR3 region has 15 residues. CDR3 protein: CAWSPMDISTDTQYF. CDR3 DNA sequence: TGTGCCTGGAGCCCGATGGATATTAGCACAGATACGCAGTATTTT.

This clone has only one observation. The same CDR3 is also encoded by other DNA sequences in this sample. CDR3 protein: CASSLQGYNEQFF. The CDR3, as DNA: TGCGCCAGCAGCTTGCAGGGCTACAATGAGCAGTTCTTC. The genes are TRBV5-1 and TRBJ2-1, with D perhaps TRBD1 (5 bases). From germline, CDR1 is SGHRS and CDR2 YFSETQ. V gave up 1 base and J gave up 3 bases, with 5 bases separating them. This CDR3 region has 13 residues.

This rearrangement joins TRBV9 to TRBJ2-7, with a tentative D call TRBD2 (5 bases). Germline loops: CDR1 SGDLS, CDR2 YYNGEE. V lost 6 bases, J lost 3 bases, and 16 bases lay in between. The length of the CDR3 is 14 residues. CDR3 DNA sequence: TGTGCCAGCACCCCGGACTTGTCAAACTACGAGCAGTACTTC. It yields the protein CASTPDLSNYEQYF.

The CDR3 protein is CASSQGRFNYGYTF. The CDR3 region has the DNA TGCGCCAGCAGCCAAGGCCGTTTCAACTATGGCTACACCTTC. The genes are TRBV4-1 and TRBJ1-2; D is undetermined. CDR1 is MGHRA, CDR2 YSYEKL, per germline. This CDR3 contains 14 residues. V shed 1 base and J shed 2 bases, with 8 bases lying between them.

The gene calls are TRBV10-1 and TRBJ1-3, with D uncertain. CDR1 is WNHNN, CDR2 SYGVQD, per germline (reference sequence). This CDR3 is 14 amino acids long. Trimming removed 4 bases from V and 2 bases from J, with 9 bases in between. The CDR3 protein is CASSAMEAGNTIYF. CDR3 nucleotides: TGCGCCAGCAGTGCTATGGAGGCTGGAAACACCATATATTTT.

The genes are TRBV18 and TRBJ1-4; D is possibly TRBD1 (6 bases). Germline loops: CDR1 KGHSH, CDR2 LQKENI. The ends were cut back, 2 bases at V and 8 bases at J, with 15 bases in the middle. This CDR3 has 15 residues. CDR3 protein: CASSPYVTGAEKLFF. In DNA form, the CDR3 reads TGTGCCAGCTCACCATACGTAACGGGGGCCGAAAAACTGTTTTTT.

This clone was seen ten or more times. This rearrangement joins TRBV2 to TRBJ1-5; D is possibly TRBD1 (6 bases). The CDR3 extends over 16 amino acids. In germline, CDR1 is SNHLY, CDR2 FYNNEI. V was clipped by 3 bases and J by 2 bases, with 14 bases between them. The CDR3 here is CASSDTGTLRNQPQHF. The CDR3 DNA follows: TGTGCCAGCAGTGACACAGGGACCCTGCGCAATCAGCCCCAGCATTTT.

J is TRBJ2-3 and V is TRBV11-2; D gene unclear. The germline gives CDR1 SGHAT, CDR2 FQNNGV. Trimming took 0 bases from V and 9 from J, leaving 7 bases between them. The CDR3 runs 12 residues. DNA for the CDR3: TGTGCCAGCAGCTTAGAGTTCTTCACGCAGTATTTT. Translation: CASSLEFFTQYF.

This chain uses TRBV7-9 with TRBJ1-1, with D possibly being TRBD1 (6 bases). CDR1 SEHNR and CDR2 FQNEAQ come from the germline V gene (reference sequence). The ends were cut back, 5 bases at V and 4 bases at J, with 11 bases in the middle. The CDR3 loop spans 13 amino acids. The CDR3: CASSRDIGTEAFF. The CDR3 coding sequence is TGTGCCAGCAGCCGGGACATAGGCACTGAAGCTTTCTTT.

The chain employs TRBV28 and TRBJ2-7, with 7 bases identical to TRBD1. Germline CDR1 reads MDHEN; CDR2 reads SYDVKM. The CDR3 runs to 13 residues. J gave up 3 bases and V 2 bases, and 1 base lay outside the gene matches. In DNA form, the CDR3 reads TGTGCCAGCAGTTTAGGGACAGACTACGAGCAGTACTTC. Translating gives CASSLGTDYEQYF.

The DNA of the CDR3 is TGTGCCAGCAGTTTAACTAGCGGGAGGGCCGGTAGCGGGGAGCTGTTTTTT. Translated, it gives CASSLTSGRAGSGELFF. This chain links TRBV27 with TRBJ2-2; TRBD2 matches at 13 bases. The CDR3 is 17 amino acids. CDR1 is MNHEY, CDR2 SMNVEV, per germline (reference sequence). V dropped 2 bases and J dropped 7; count of bases not matched to a gene: 7.

This clone was found a few times. The sample holds other DNA sequences that translate to the same CDR3. The rearrangement links TRBV7-2 to TRBJ2-1; D may be TRBD1 (5 bases). The germline CDR1 and CDR2 sequences are SGHTA and FQGNSA. V was cut by 2 bases and J by 6 bases, with 5 bases left in between. The CDR3 spans 12 residues. CDR3 amino acids: CASSLQGNEQFF. CDR3 sequence (DNA): TGTGCCAGCAGCTTACAGGGCAATGAGCAGTTCTTC.

This chain joins TRBV28 and TRBJ2-7; a weak D match, TRBD2 (7 bases). The V gene lost 5 bases and the J gene lost 3 bases, with 17 bases spanning the gap. CDR1 and CDR2 (germline): MDHEN, SYDVKM. CDR3 length: 15 residues. CDR3 region: CASSPGGGGYYEQYF. The CDR3 coding sequence is TGTGCCAGCAGTCCCGGGGGCGGGGGATACTACGAGCAGTACTTC.

The gene calls are TRBV28 and TRBJ1-1; D uncertain. V gave up 6 bases and J gave up 6 bases, with 20 bases separating them. Germline V gene sequence: CDR1 MDHEN, CDR2 SYDVKM. The CDR3 runs to 15 residues. Here the CDR3 reads CASSRVFVGLAEAFF. DNA for the CDR3: TGTGCCAGCAGCCGAGTCTTCGTGGGTCTTGCTGAAGCTTTCTTT.

V is TRBV21-1 and J is TRBJ2-5; TRBD1 is the table's D call, not checked against the DNA. TRBV21-1 is shown as a pseudogene. The CDR3 is made up of 13 amino acids. CDR3 bases: TGTGCCAGCAGAACGACAGAACAGGAGACCCAGTACTTC. Encoded protein: CASRTTEQETQYF.

The CDR3 loop reads CASSFASGNEQYF. The DNA for the CDR3 is TGTGCCAGCAGTTTCGCTAGCGGGAACGAGCAGTACTTC. This chain connects TRBV27 to TRBJ2-7; 9 bases line up with TRBD2. CDR3 size: 13 residues. Germline V CDR1 and CDR2: MNHEY, SMNVEV (reference sequence). J gave up 5 bases and V 3 bases, and 2 bases lay outside the gene matches.

The genes are TRBV27 and TRBJ1-4; D remains unclear. V was clipped by 7 bases and J by 8 bases, with 14 bases between them. Germline CDR1 reads MNHEY; CDR2 reads SMNVEV (reference sequence). The CDR3 sequence is 13 residues long. The CDR3 sequence: CASKDSLREKLFF. The CDR3 nucleotides are TGTGCCAGCAAGGATAGTCTCAGGGAAAAACTGTTTTTT.

V usage is TRBV10-3 and J usage is TRBJ2-7; perhaps TRBD2 as D (5 bases). Trimming removed 5 bases from V and 0 bases from J, with 17 bases in between. This CDR3 comprises 16 residues. Per germline, CDR1 ENHRY and CDR2 SYGVKD. The DNA of the CDR3 is TGTGCCATCAGTAGGACTGCACAGACAAGCTCCTACGAGCAGTACTTC. It codes for CAISRTAQTSSYEQYF.

The rearrangement links TRBV28 to TRBJ1-1; D is unresolved. Germline V gene data show CDR1 as MDHEN and CDR2 as SYDVKM. The CDR3 consists of 16 residues. V was pared by 6 bases and J by 3 bases, with 20 bases between. Here the CDR3 DNA reads TGTGCCAGCAGCCGTATGGGAGCGGGTTCCGACACTGAAGCTTTCTTT. The encoded protein is CASSRMGAGSDTEAFF.

This rearrangement joins TRBV10-3 to TRBJ2-3, with 8 bases matching TRBD2. Germline V lookup: CDR1 ENHRY, CDR2 SYGVKD. Trimming cost V 0 bases and J 5 bases; bases outside gene matches: 7. The CDR3 length is 16 residues. Here the CDR3 reads CAISESGGRIEDTQYF. The CDR3 DNA reads as TGTGCCATCAGTGAGTCCGGCGGGAGGATAGAAGATACGCAGTATTTT.

The genes are TRBV18 and TRBJ1-3; D not certain. V was pared by 6 bases and J by 2 bases, with 11 bases between. The CDR3 spans 14 residues. The germline CDR1 and CDR2 sequences are KGHSH and LQKENI. The CDR3 is CASSAPGTGNTIYF. CDR3 in DNA: TGTGCCAGCTCCGCTCCGGGAACTGGAAACACCATATATTTT.

This rearrangement joins TRBV2 to TRBJ2-7; 15 nucleotides agree with TRBD2. V was pared by 9 bases and J by 0 bases, with 3 bases of the junction left unmatched. This CDR3 is built from 15 residues. Germline V gives CDR1 SNHLY, CDR2 FYNNEI. Here the CDR3 DNA reads TGTGCCAGGGGGACTAGCGGGAGGAACTCCTACGAGCAGTACTTC. Translation: CARGTSGRNSYEQYF.

With regard to this clone: This same CDR3 is encoded by further DNA sequences in the sample. The chain has TRBV28 and TRBJ1-5; 7 nucleotides line up with TRBD1. Germline V gene sequence: CDR1 MDHEN, CDR2 SYDVKM. The length of the CDR3 is 14 residues. V shed 6 bases and J 2 bases; nucleotides not matched to a gene: 4. The CDR3 here is CASRNRGGNQPQHF. The CDR3 DNA reads TGTGCCAGCAGGAACAGGGGTGGCAATCAGCCCCAGCATTTT.

J is TRBJ2-5 and V is TRBV28, with D perhaps matching TRBD1 or TRBD2 (5 bases each). Germline CDR1 MDHEN, CDR2 SYDVKM. This CDR3 has 15 residues. Deletions cut 7 bases from V and 4 bases from J, with 19 bases between. The CDR3 spells CASMMLGVGGETQYF. The CDR3 nucleotides are TGTGCCAGCATGATGCTAGGGGTTGGGGGAGAGACCCAGTACTTC.

This clone appeared once. The chain couples TRBV6-1 to TRBJ2-1; 8 bases line up with TRBD2. V gave up 2 bases and J gave up 12 bases; unmatched junction bases: 12. The germline V gene has CDR1 MNHNS and CDR2 SASEGT. The CDR3 is 15 amino acids. In DNA, the CDR3 is TGTGCCAGCAGTGAAAATTGGGAAAGCGGGAGCGGGCAGTTCTTC. Its protein is CASSENWESGSGQFF.

The genes are TRBV13 and TRBJ2-7, with D hard to call. The CDR3 loop spans 12 amino acids. Per the germline V gene, CDR1 is PRHDT and CDR2 is FYEKMQ (reference sequence). Between the trimmed V and J ends, which lost 3 bases and 6 bases, there was a span of 9 bases. The CDR3 reads CASSFSPLEQYF. The DNA for the CDR3 is TGTGCCAGCAGCTTTTCCCCACTCGAGCAGTACTTC.

The chain carries TRBV5-6 and TRBJ1-3; 8 nucleotides align to TRBD1. The germline V gene encodes CDR1 SGHDT and CDR2 YYEEEE. V was clipped by 0 bases and J by 6 bases; unmatched bases: 5. The length of the CDR3 is 15 residues. The CDR3 protein is CASSLGTGGKNTIYF. The CDR3 nucleotides read TGTGCCAGCAGCTTGGGAACAGGGGGTAAAAACACCATATATTTT.

The V and J genes are TRBV30 and TRBJ1-3; no clear D. Trimming removed 2 bases from V and 2 bases from J, with 10 bases in between. The germline gives CDR1 GTSNPN, CDR2 SVGIG (reference sequence). The CDR3 covers 14 residues. The CDR3 loop reads CAWSSGFAGNTIYF. The DNA of the CDR3 is TGTGCCTGGAGTAGTGGGTTCGCTGGAAACACCATATATTTT.

The chain has TRBV7-3 and TRBJ2-3; D possibly corresponds to TRBD1 (6 bases). CDR1 and CDR2 (germline): SGHTA, FQGTGA. The germline V and J ends were trimmed by 5 bases and 1 base, with 13 bases remaining between them. The CDR3 runs 15 residues. This CDR3 reads CASSVGHPGTDTQYF. CDR3 bases: TGTGCCAGCAGCGTGGGACACCCGGGCACAGATACGCAGTATTTT.

J is TRBJ2-3 and V is TRBV18; 9 positions agree with TRBD1. CDR1 KGHSH and CDR2 LQKENI come from the germline V gene. Unmatched junction bases numbered 6, after V lost 1 base and J lost 1 base. This CDR3 region has 17 residues. CDR3 protein: CASSPLGTGYGTDTQYF. The DNA for the CDR3 is TGTGCCAGCTCACCACTTGGGACAGGGTATGGCACAGATACGCAGTATTTT.

The chain uses TRBV5-1 and TRBJ1-3, with no clear D. V was cut by 7 bases and J by 1 base, with 21 bases left in between. There are 17 residues in the CDR3. The germline gives CDR1 SGHRS, CDR2 YFSETQ. CDR3 region: CASHPGRNRPSGNTIYF. As DNA, the CDR3 is TGCGCCAGCCACCCCGGCAGGAACCGACCATCTGGAAACACCATATATTTT. The variable domain in full, with the rest retrieved from reference TRBV5-1 and TRBJ1-3, is KAGVTQTPRYLIKTRGQQVTLSCSPISGHRSVSWYQQTPGQGLQFLFEYFSETQRNKGNFPGRFSGRQFSNSRSEMNVSTLELGDSALYLCASHPGRNRPSGNTIYFGEGSWLTVV.